The present T cell receptor beta chain was sequenced within a study of T cells expressing NK-cell markers. CDR1 and CDR2 from the germline V gene are LGHNA and YNFKEQ. CDR3 length equals 17 residues. TCRdb re-called the 5' RACE reads, yielding one record per CDR3 amino acid sequence without DNA. The sample table includes some 390,000 distinct CDR3 sequences. This TCR derives from a woman in her forties or fifties in good health. Source material: blood T cells: a sorted CD56 or NKG2C T cell subset, CD4+ or CD8+ T cells, or bulk PBMC T cells (not recorded which). The chain employs TRBV4-2 and TRBJ1-6. CDR3 protein: CASSQVQETSYNSPLHF.